This is a list of T cell receptor beta chains from one sample in a study of CD8 T cells in Susac syndrome. TCRdb redid the calling of the immunoSEQ multiplex PCR reads with MiXCR, one entry per CDR3 protein. The table has about 160,000 distinct CDR3 sequences, around 94% seen once. The material sequenced was CD4+ T cells from PBMCs. The origin of the receptors is a human donor with multiple sclerosis. Each CDR3 is given with its conserved first and last residue. The D gene is left open where the match is weak. Only part of the rows carry a size: once, few, many, or a class if the clone is expanded.

V gene: TRBV7-9; J gene: TRBJ1-2; clone size: -; D gene: TRBD1; CDR3 DNA: TGTGCCAGCAGCCTGGACGGGGGACAGGGACCTAACTATGGCTACACCTTC; CDR3 protein: CASSLDGGQGPNYGYTF
V gene: TRBV14; J gene: TRBJ1-2; clone size: -; D gene: -; CDR3 DNA: TGTGCCAGCAGCCAAACCGACAGGATCGGCTACACCTTC; CDR3 protein: CASSQTDRIGYTF
V gene: TRBV28; J gene: TRBJ2-5; clone size: -; D gene: -; CDR3 DNA: TGTGCCAGCAGTTTCGTTGAATTGGGGACCCAGTACTTC; CDR3 protein: CASSFVELGTQYF
V gene: TRBV28; J gene: TRBJ2-3; clone size: -; D gene: TRBD2; CDR3 DNA: TGTGCCAGCAGTTTAAGGGCGGGAGTAGATACGCAGTATTTT; CDR3 protein: CASSLRAGVDTQYF
V gene: TRBV10-3; J gene: TRBJ1-1; clone size: -; D gene: -; CDR3 DNA: TGTGCCATCAGGGGTCAGAACACTGAAGCTTTCTTT; CDR3 protein: CAIRGQNTEAFF
V gene: TRBV29-1; J gene: TRBJ1-1; clone size: -; D gene: -; CDR3 DNA: TGCAGCGTTAAAATGGGACTCAGGAACACTGAAGCTTTCTTT; CDR3 protein: CSVKMGLRNTEAFF
V gene: TRBV5-1; J gene: TRBJ1-1; clone size: -; D gene: TRBD1; CDR3 DNA: TGCGCCAGCACCACTACCGGGACAGTGAACACTGAAGCTTTCTTT; CDR3 protein: CASTTTGTVNTEAFF
V gene: TRBV3-1; J gene: TRBJ2-5; clone size: -; D gene: -; CDR3 DNA: TGTGCCAGCAGCCCGACCTGGGGCAGGGGAGTGGAGACCCAGTACTTC; CDR3 protein: CASSPTWGRGVETQYF
V gene: TRBV7-3; J gene: TRBJ2-7; clone size: -; D gene: -; CDR3 DNA: TGTGCCAGCAGCAAAGCACGGGAAGGAGAGCAGTACTTC; CDR3 protein: CASSKAREGEQYF
V gene: TRBV5-6; J gene: TRBJ2-1; clone size: -; D gene: TRBD1; CDR3 DNA: TGTGCCAGCAGCTTGACAGGGGGGTACAATGAGCAGTTCTTC; CDR3 protein: CASSLTGGYNEQFF
V gene: TRBV7-2; J gene: TRBJ1-1; clone size: few; D gene: -; CDR3 DNA: TGTGCCAGCAGTTTGTTGGGAATGAACACTGAAGCTTTCTTT; CDR3 protein: CASSLLGMNTEAFF
V gene: TRBV19; J gene: TRBJ2-4; clone size: once; D gene: -; CDR3 DNA: TGTGCCAGTAGTATTTTCGCGGGAAATCTAGCCAAAAACATTCAGTACTTC; CDR3 protein: CASSIFAGNLAKNIQYF
V gene: TRBV9; J gene: TRBJ2-3; clone size: -; D gene: TRBD2; CDR3 DNA: TGTGCCAGCAGCCAGCCGCGGGAGAGATGGTCTAGCACAGATACGCAGTATTTT; CDR3 protein: CASSQPRERWSSTDTQYF
V gene: TRBV5-4; J gene: TRBJ2-4; clone size: -; D gene: -; CDR3 DNA: TGTGCCAGCAGCCTCGTTACGGGGCCGGGGACCATTCAGTACTTC; CDR3 protein: CASSLVTGPGTIQYF